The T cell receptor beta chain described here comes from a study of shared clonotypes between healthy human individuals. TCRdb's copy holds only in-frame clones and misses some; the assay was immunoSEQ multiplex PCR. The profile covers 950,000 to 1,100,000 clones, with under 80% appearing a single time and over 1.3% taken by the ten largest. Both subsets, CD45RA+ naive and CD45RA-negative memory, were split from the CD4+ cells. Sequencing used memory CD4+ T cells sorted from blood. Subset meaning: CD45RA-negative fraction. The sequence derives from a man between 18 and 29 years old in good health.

The CDR3 loop reads CASSFGGTNQPQHF. In nucleotides, the CDR3 is TGTGCCAGCAGCTTCGGGGGGACCAATCAGCCCCAGCATTTT. This chain joins TRBV7-2 and TRBJ1-5; weak D call: TRBD1 (5 bases). V shed 3 bases and J shed 3 bases, with 9 bases lying between them. This CDR3 region has 14 residues. The germline V gene encodes CDR1 SGHTA and CDR2 FQGNSA.